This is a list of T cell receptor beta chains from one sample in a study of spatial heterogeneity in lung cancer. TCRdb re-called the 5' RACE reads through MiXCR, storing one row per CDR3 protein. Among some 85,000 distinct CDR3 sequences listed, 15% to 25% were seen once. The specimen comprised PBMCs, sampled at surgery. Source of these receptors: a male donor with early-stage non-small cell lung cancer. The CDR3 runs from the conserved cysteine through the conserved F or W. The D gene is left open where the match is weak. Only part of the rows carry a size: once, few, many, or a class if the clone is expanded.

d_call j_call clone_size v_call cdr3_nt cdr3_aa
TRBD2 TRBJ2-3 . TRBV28 TGTGCCAGCAGCACCCCTACTAGCGGGGGATTCACAGATACGCAGTATTTT CASSTPTSGGFTDTQYF
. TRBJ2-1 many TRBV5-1 TGCGCCAGCAGCCAAAGGGCAGATTACAATGAGCAGTTCTTC CASSQRADYNEQFF
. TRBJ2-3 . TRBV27 TGTGCCAGCAGTATAGGGCTTACTAGCACAGATACGCAGTATTTT CASSIGLTSTDTQYF
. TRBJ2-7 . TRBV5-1 TGCGCCAGCAGCTTTTGGGGGAGTAGCTCCTACGAGCAGTACTTC CASSFWGSSSYEQYF
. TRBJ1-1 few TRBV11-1 TGTGCCAGCAAAGGCAGGGACACTGAAGCTTTCTTT CASKGRDTEAFF
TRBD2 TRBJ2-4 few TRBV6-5 TGTGCCAGCAGGCTCGCTGGGGGGGACATTCAGTACTTC CASRLAGGDIQYF
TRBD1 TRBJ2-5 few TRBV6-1 TGTGCCAGCAGTGGATATGGACAGGGGGAGACCCAGTACTTC CASSGYGQGETQYF
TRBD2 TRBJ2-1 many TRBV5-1 TGTGCCAGCAGCGCGACTAGCGGGGACTACAATGAGCAGTTCTTC CASSATSGDYNEQFF
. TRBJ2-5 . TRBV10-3 TGTGCCATCAGTGAGGACAACCAAGAGACCCAGTACTTC CAISEDNQETQYF
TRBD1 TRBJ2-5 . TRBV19 TGTGCCAGTAGTCCCGATGGGACAGGTCTTAGGACCCAGTACTTC CASSPDGTGLRTQYF
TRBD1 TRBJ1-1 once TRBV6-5 TGTGCCAGCGAAACAGGGGGCGCCGAGAACACTGAAGCTTTCTTT CASETGGAENTEAFF
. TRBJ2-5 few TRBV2 TGTGCCAGCAGTGAAACGCGTACCCAGTACTTC CASSETRTQYF
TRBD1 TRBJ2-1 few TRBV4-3 TGCGCCAGCAGCCAGGTGGGGACAGGGCTACACAATGAGCAGTTCTTC CASSQVGTGLHNEQFF
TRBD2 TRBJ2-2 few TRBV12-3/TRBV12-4 TGTGCCAGCAGGCGGTGGGCGGGAGCGGTGTTCACCGGGGAGCTGTTTTTT CASRRWAGAVFTGELFF
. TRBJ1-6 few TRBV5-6 TGTGCCAGCACCCCGTGGGGGTACTATAATTCACCCCTCCACTTT CASTPWGYYNSPLHF
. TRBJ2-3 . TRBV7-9 TGTGCCAGCAGCTTCTCAGATACGCAGTATTTT CASSFSDTQYF
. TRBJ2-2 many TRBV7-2 TGTGCCAGCAGCCTGGTCCCACAGGGTGCAGTGAACACCGGGGAGCTGTTTTTT CASSLVPQGAVNTGELFF
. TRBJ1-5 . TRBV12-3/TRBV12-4 TGTGCCAGCAGCTTTAGGGCAGGGAATCAGCCCCAGCATTTT CASSFRAGNQPQHF
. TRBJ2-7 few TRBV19 TGTGCCAGTAGTATAGGAGAGAGCTCCTACGAGCAGTACTTC CASSIGESSYEQYF
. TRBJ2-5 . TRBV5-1 TGCGCCAGCACACTGGACCAAGAGACCCAGTACTTC CASTLDQETQYF
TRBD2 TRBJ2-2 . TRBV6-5 TGTGCCAGCAGTTACCTCCTAGCGGTCCCCGACGGTAACACCGGGGAGCTGTTTTTT CASSYLLAVPDGNTGELFF
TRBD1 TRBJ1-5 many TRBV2 TGTGCCAGCACCAGCCGTGGGACAGGATACAATCAGCCCCAGCATTTT CASTSRGTGYNQPQHF
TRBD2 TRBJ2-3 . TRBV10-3 TGTGCCATCAGGCGGACTAGCGGGCTAGCGGAGGGCCCAGATACGCAGTATTTT CAIRRTSGLAEGPDTQYF
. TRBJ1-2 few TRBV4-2 TGTGCCAGCAGCCAAGATGACCAGGCGGTCGATGGCTACACCTTC CASSQDDQAVDGYTF
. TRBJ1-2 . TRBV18 TGTGCCAGCTCACCAGATGACAGAGGCTACACCTTC CASSPDDRGYTF
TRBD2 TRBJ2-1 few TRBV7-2 TGTGCCAGCAGCTTAGTTGGGACTAGCGACAATGAGCAGTTCTTC CASSLVGTSDNEQFF
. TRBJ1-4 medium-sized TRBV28 TGTGCCAGCAGTTTAGGGACGCAGGCTGAAAAACTGTTTTTT CASSLGTQAEKLFF
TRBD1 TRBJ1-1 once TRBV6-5 TGTGCCAGCAGTAGCTCAGGGGGTGGAACTGAAGCTTTCTTT CASSSSGGGTEAFF
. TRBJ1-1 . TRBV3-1 TGTGCCAGCACCATTGGGGACACTGAAGCTTTCTTT CASTIGDTEAFF
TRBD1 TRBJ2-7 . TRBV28 TGTGCCAGCAGATCGGACAGGGGGCTGGAGCAGTACTTC CASRSDRGLEQYF
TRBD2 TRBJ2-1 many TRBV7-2 TGTGCCAGCAGCTTAAGCGGGAAGGGCGTTGAGCAGTTCTTC CASSLSGKGVEQFF
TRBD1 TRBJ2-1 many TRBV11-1 TGTGCCAGCAGCCCTAGGCAGGGGGCTTTCAATGAGCAGTTCTTC CASSPRQGAFNEQFF
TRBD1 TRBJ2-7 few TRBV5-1 TGCGCCAGCAGCTTGGCGGGGGACAGGGGCCTATTC CASSLAGDRGLF
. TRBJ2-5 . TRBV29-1 TGCAGCGCAGTAGGGGGAGATGGCCGGGAGACCCAGTACTTC CSAVGGDGRETQYF
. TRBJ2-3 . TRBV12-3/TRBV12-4 TGTGCCAGCAGTTTAGAGCGGGTTGGGGCAGATACGCAGTATTTT CASSLERVGADTQYF
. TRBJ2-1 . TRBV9 TGTGCCAGCAGCCCAGACCTCCGGGGGAGCTACAATGAGCAGTTCTTC CASSPDLRGSYNEQFF
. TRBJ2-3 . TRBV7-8 TGTGCCAGCAGCTTTTGGGAGTCGGCAACAGATACGCAGTATTTT CASSFWESATDTQYF
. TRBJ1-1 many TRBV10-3 TGTGCCATCATGGGGAGAGGAACTGAAGCTTTCTTT CAIMGRGTEAFF
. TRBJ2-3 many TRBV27 TGTGCCAGCAGTTCGAGGGGTTTGGCGCAGTATTTT CASSSRGLAQYF
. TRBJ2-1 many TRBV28 TGTGCCAGCAGTTCGACTTCTAATGAGCAGTTCTTC CASSSTSNEQFF
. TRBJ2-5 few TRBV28 TGTGCCAGCAGTTTTGGCCGCCAAGAGACCCAGTACTTC CASSFGRQETQYF
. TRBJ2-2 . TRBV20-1 TGCAGTGCTCCGAGACGCGTGGGGGGCACCGGGGAGCTGTTTTTT CSAPRRVGGTGELFF
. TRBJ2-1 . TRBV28 TGTGCCAGCAGTTTAACGGCGAGCTCCCACAATGAGCAGTTCTTC CASSLTASSHNEQFF
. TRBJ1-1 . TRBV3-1 TGTGCCAGCAGCCAACACCTATTGACAGTGAACACTGAAGCTTTCTTT CASSQHLLTVNTEAFF
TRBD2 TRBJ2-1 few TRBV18 TGTGCCAGCTCGCGGACTAGCGGCGCCTACAATGAGCAGTTCTTC CASSRTSGAYNEQFF
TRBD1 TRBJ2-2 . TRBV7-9 TGTGCCAGCAGCCTGAGTGTGACAGGGTACCCCGGGGAGCTGTTTTTT CASSLSVTGYPGELFF
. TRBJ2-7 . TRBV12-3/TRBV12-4 TGTGCCAGCAGTACACCATTGTACGAGCAGTACTTC CASSTPLYEQYF
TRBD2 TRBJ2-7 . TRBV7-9 TGTGCCAGCAGCCTCGGGGGGGCGCCATCCTACGAGCAGTACTTC CASSLGGAPSYEQYF
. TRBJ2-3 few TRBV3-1 TGTGTCAGCAGCCATGACACAGATACGCAGTATTTT CVSSHDTDTQYF
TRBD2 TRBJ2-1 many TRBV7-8 TGTGCCAGCAGCGTACTAGCGGCCCTTGGGGCTGAGCAGTTCTTC CASSVLAALGAEQFF